These 8 T cell receptor beta chains were all obtained from the same sample, sequenced in a study of read filtering for tumor transcriptome and immune sequencing. The library was built from approximately 400 ng RNA with molecular barcoded adaptors for alpha/delta and beta/gamma chains. TCRdb processed the reads anew with MiXCR; each CDR3 protein has one entry. Of some 130,000 distinct CDR3 sequences listed, 10% to 15% were seen once; the top ten hold around 10%. Input material: a population of CD138-negative cells sorted from bone marrow. Receptors were obtained from a donor aged 40 or over with multiple myeloma.

This clonotype was picked up a small number of times. The chain uses TRBV7-9 and TRBJ2-5; D is unclear. The V gene's germline CDR1 is SEHNR and CDR2 FQNEAQ (reference sequence). The CDR3 totals 16 residues. V gave up 0 bases and J gave up 4 bases, with 15 bases separating them. The chain's CDR3 is CASSLAGNRLSETQYF. CDR3 nucleotide sequence: TGTGCCAGCAGCTTAGCCGGTAACAGACTCTCAGAGACCCAGTACTTC. Together with reference TRBV7-9 and TRBJ2-5, the CDR3 gives the full variable domain: DTGVSQNPRHKITKRGQNVTFRCDPISEHNRLYWYRQTLGQGPEFLTYFQNEAQLEKSRLLSDRFSAERPKGSFSTLEIQRTEQGDSAMYLCASSLAGNRLSETQYFGPGTRLLVL.

A note on this clonotype: This may stem from a read error, because a much larger clone lies one nucleotide away. The chain couples TRBV20-1 to TRBJ2-1; tentatively, D is TRBD1 (6 bases). Germline V gene lookup returns CDR1 DFQATT and CDR2 SNEGSKA (reference sequence). The CDR3 covers 15 residues. The CDR3 DNA sequence: TGCAGTGCTCGGACAGACACGAGCTCCTACGATGAGCAGTTCTTC. Translated, it gives CSARTDTSSYDEQFF.

This clonotype showed up many times. At one end the junction does not follow the germline gene, possibly because of a read error. The rearrangement links TRBV5-1 to TRBJ1-1, with D uncertain. Germline CDR1 is SGHRS and CDR2 is YFSETQ. This CDR3 is 13 amino acids long. The CDR3: CASSLPPNTEAFF. CDR3 nucleotides: TGTGCCAGCAGCTTACCCCCGAACACTGAAGCTTTCTTT. The full variable domain, rest sourced from reference TRBV5-1 and TRBJ1-1, is KAGVTQTPRYLIKTRGQQVTLSCSPISGHRSVSWYQQTPGQGLQFLFEYFSETQRNKGNFPGRFSGRQFSNSRSEMNVSTLELGDSALYLCASSLPPNTEAFFGQGTRLTVV.

About this clonotype: Only one base separates this from a far larger clonotype, so it likely reflects a read error. Since the CDR3 does not end with the conserved phenylalanine or tryptophan, this likely comes from a read error. The rearrangement joins TRBV11-3 to TRBJ2-5; the D gene could be TRBD1 or TRBD2 (5 bases each). This CDR3 comprises 16 residues. Trimming took off 5 bases at V and 8 bases at J, with 24 bases between the two ends. Germline assignment: CDR1 SGHNT and CDR2 YENEEA. The CDR3 loop is CASSHFLGTYQGTQYY. The DNA for the CDR3 is TGTGCCAGCAGCCACTTCCTGGGGACGTATCAAGGAACCCAGTACTAC.

This clonotype was observed at least ten times. The gene calls are TRBV11-2 and TRBJ1-1; a possible D gene is TRBD1 (5 bases). This CDR3 has 16 residues. The germline gives CDR1 SGHAT, CDR2 FQNNGV. V lost 1 base, J lost 0 bases, and 12 bases lay in between. The CDR3 DNA is TGTGCCAGCAGCTTAGCGGGACGCAGCATGAACACTGAAGCTTTCTTT. Its translation is CASSLAGRSMNTEAFF. The variable domain in full, completed from reference TRBV11-2 and TRBJ1-1, reads EAGVAQSPRYKIIEKRQSVAFWCNPISGHATLYWYQQILGQGPKLLIQFQNNGVVDDSQLPKDRFSAERLKGVDSTLKIQPAKLEDSAVYLCASSLAGRSMNTEAFFGQGTRLTVV.

In this sample, this clonotype turned up many times. The chain carries TRBV7-9 and TRBJ2-3; D unclear. The V end lost 1 base, the J end lost 7 bases, and 6 bases lay between the germline ends. The CDR3 is made up of 12 amino acids. From germline, CDR1 is SEHNR and CDR2 FQNEAQ (reference sequence). The CDR3 DNA is TGTGCCAGCAGCTTAGATCGGCATACGCAGTATTTT. As protein: CASSLDRHTQYF.

The chain combines TRBV5-1 with TRBJ2-3, with a weak D call TRBD2 (6 bases). Germline loops: CDR1 SGHRS, CDR2 YFSETQ. This CDR3 is 15 amino acids long. Trimming stripped 4 bases from V and 2 bases from J, with 14 bases between. CDR3 sequence reads: CASSAGPRPTDTQYF. The DNA for the CDR3 is TGCGCCAGCAGCGCGGGGCCCCGACCCACAGATACGCAGTATTTT.

This clonotype was counted many times. This chain joins TRBV6-1 and TRBJ2-2; 7 nucleotides line up with TRBD1. The CDR3 is 15 amino acids. Germline V CDR1 and CDR2: MNHNS, SASEGT. V lost 7 bases, J lost 1 base, and 6 bases stayed unmatched. The DNA for the CDR3 is TGTGCCAGCAAGAGGGGGCGAGGGAACACCGGGGAGCTGTTTTTT. It encodes CASKRGRGNTGELFF.